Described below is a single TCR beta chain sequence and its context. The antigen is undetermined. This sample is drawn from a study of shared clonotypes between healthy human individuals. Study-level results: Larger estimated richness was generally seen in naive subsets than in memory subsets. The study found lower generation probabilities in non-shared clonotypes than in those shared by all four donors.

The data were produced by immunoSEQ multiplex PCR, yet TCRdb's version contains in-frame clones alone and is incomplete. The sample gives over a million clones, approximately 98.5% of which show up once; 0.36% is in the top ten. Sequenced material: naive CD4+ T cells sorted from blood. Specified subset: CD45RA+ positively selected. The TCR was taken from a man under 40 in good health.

The CDR3 loop reads CASTPSGTSLDEQYF. Here the CDR3 DNA reads TGTGCCAGCACTCCATCCGGGACTAGCCTCGACGAGCAGTACTTC. The J gene is TRBJ2-7, the V gene TRBV25-1; 9 bases align to TRBD2. Germline CDR1 MGHDK, CDR2 SYGVNS. The CDR3 runs to 15 residues. Trimming at V came to 7 bases and at J to 5 bases, leaving 12 bases not matched to a gene.